The source of this T cell receptor (beta chain) is a study of T cell repertoires in cytomegalovirus infection. At the level of the study: Public signatures in TCR beta pointed to CMV infection and matching HLA type.

TCRdb itself ran the reads through MiXCR, one entry per CDR3 protein. The sample lists approximately 250,000 distinct CDR3 sequences, around 6.6% seen once, with about 6.5% in the top ten. This clonotype occurred many times. Its cognate antigen is unknown. The CDR3 covers 16 residues. The germline V gene encodes CDR1 MDHEN and CDR2 SYDVKM. With 5 bases removed from V and 1 base from J, the gap between germline ends came to 17 bases. General observations from the study: The cumulative frequency of public TCR beta families distinguished individuals who carried CMV together with the relevant HLA. There were HLA-C-restricted CMV-specific TCR beta clonotypes dominating the ex vivo response.

Sequences were obtained from PBMCs. The V gene is TRBV28, the J gene TRBJ2-5; TRBD1 or TRBD2 may be the D gene (5 bases each). This TCR derives from a human donor in good health (CMV status not recorded). Some clones in this sample may be carry-over from other donors' samples. The CDR3 sequence: CASSMRGGRVQETQYF. The CDR3 nucleotides are TGTGCCAGCAGTATGAGGGGCGGACGTGTCCAAGAGACCCAGTACTTC.